The 10 T cell receptor beta chains listed next were all sequenced from one sample in a study of T cells after yellow fever vaccination. TCRdb processed the 5' RACE reads anew with MiXCR; each CDR3 protein has one entry. Of over 100,000 distinct CDR3 sequences in the sample, under 9% are singletons; the top ten hold about 25%. Sequencing was performed on CD8+ T cells sorted from PBMCs, taken 45 days after the yellow fever booster vaccination. The receptors shown here come from a young man who received the YFV17D yellow fever vaccine.

At least ten counts were recorded for this clonotype. The J gene is TRBJ1-2, the V gene TRBV2; 8 bases match TRBD1. The CDR3 is made up of 12 amino acids. The V gene's germline CDR1 is SNHLY and CDR2 FYNNEI. Trimming took 8 bases from V and 4 from J; bases not matched to a gene: 3. Here the CDR3 DNA reads TGTGCCAGCCAGGGACAGGCCTATGGCTACACCTTC. Residues: CASQGQAYGYTF.

This clonotype was seen ten or more times. The chain couples TRBV6-2 or TRBV6-3 to TRBJ2-1; 7 bases line up with TRBD2. Germline lookup yields CDR1 MNHEY and CDR2 SVGEGT. This CDR3 region has 18 residues. Losses at the gene ends were 0 bases for V and 7 bases for J; bases not matched to a gene: 15. CDR3 sequence (DNA): TGTGCCAGCAGTTACTCCCCCGAGTGGCGGGAGTTTGTGAATGAGCAGTTCTTC. This gives the protein CASSYSPEWREFVNEQFF.

In its sample, this clonotype was seen once. V usage is TRBV21-1 and J usage is TRBJ2-5; TRBD1 reflects the table's D call only, with no check against the DNA. TRBV21-1 constitutes a pseudogene. The CDR3 sequence is 20 residues long. The CDR3, as DNA: TGTGCCAGCTGCAAAAGCCCCAGGGACAGGGGGGGTTGTTTAGAAGAGACCCAGTACTTC. It encodes CASCKSPRDRGGCLEETQYF.

There are many counts of this clonotype. Written as DNA, the CDR3 is TGCAGTGCTAGCCGGACAGGGAAGCCCTACGAGCAGTACTTC. This codes for CSASRTGKPYEQYF. V gene TRBV20-1 combines with J gene TRBJ2-7; 8 nucleotides align to TRBD1. Germline-derived CDR1 and CDR2 are DFQATT and SNEGSKA (reference sequence). V shed 3 bases and J 2 bases; nucleotides not matched to a gene: 6. The CDR3 extends over 14 amino acids.

This clonotype was counted at least ten times. This chain joins TRBV20-1 and TRBJ2-7; 11 positions agree with TRBD2. CDR3 length: 12 amino acids. CDR1 is DFQATT and CDR2 is SNEGSKA in the germline V gene (reference sequence). V shed 6 bases and J 12 bases; nucleotides not matched to a gene: 10. As DNA, the CDR3 is TGCAGTGCCAGCCCTACTAGCGGGAGAACGTACTTC. Protein sequence: CSASPTSGRTYF.

This clonotype appeared many times. The chain is built from TRBV7-9 and TRBJ1-5; TRBD1 might be the D (5 bases). The CDR3 totals 15 residues. The germline V and J ends were trimmed by 5 bases and 2 bases, with 13 bases remaining between them. Germline CDR1 is SEHNR and CDR2 is FQNEAQ (reference sequence). CDR3 residues: CASSPQGGGNQPQHF. In DNA, the CDR3 is TGTGCCAGCAGCCCGCAGGGAGGGGGCAATCAGCCCCAGCATTTT.

This clonotype showed up many times. The chain links TRBV28 to TRBJ2-7, with D perhaps TRBD1 (6 bases). Deletions cut 7 bases from V and 1 base from J, with 11 bases between. Germline CDR1 MDHEN, CDR2 SYDVKM. The CDR3 is 13 amino acids. The CDR3 bases are TGTGCCAGCACTCCGGGACAATCCTACGAGCAGTACTTC. Translating it yields CASTPGQSYEQYF.

This clonotype was seen repeatedly, ten times or more. The V gene is TRBV7-9, the J gene TRBJ2-5; D may be TRBD1 or TRBD2 (5 bases each). Germline CDR1 reads SEHNR; CDR2 reads FQNEAQ (reference sequence). There are 15 residues in the CDR3. V was trimmed by 6 bases and J by 3 bases, leaving 17 bases between them. CDR3 coding DNA: TGTGCCAGCAGTCGCCTCCAGGGACGGGAAGAGACCCAGTACTTC. It specifies CASSRLQGREETQYF.

This clonotype was recorded at least ten times. The chain joins TRBV5-6 to TRBJ2-1; 8 bases line up with TRBD2. Germline V gene lookup returns CDR1 SGHDT and CDR2 YYEEEE. Trimming removed 5 bases from V and 4 bases from J; junction bases left unmatched: 8. The CDR3 spans 15 residues. The CDR3 DNA reads as TGTGCCAGCAGACCCCCTAGCGGGTCATACAATGAGCAGTTCTTC. Translating gives CASRPPSGSYNEQFF.

This clonotype was detected ten times or more. V usage is TRBV12-3 or TRBV12-4 and J usage is TRBJ2-1; 8 positions match TRBD2. The CDR3 contains 13 residues. J was trimmed by 2 bases and V by 11 bases; bases with no gene match: 5. CDR3 amino acids: CAHPGGTYNEQFF. CDR3 coding DNA: TGTGCCCACCCGGGAGGGACCTACAATGAGCAGTTCTTC.